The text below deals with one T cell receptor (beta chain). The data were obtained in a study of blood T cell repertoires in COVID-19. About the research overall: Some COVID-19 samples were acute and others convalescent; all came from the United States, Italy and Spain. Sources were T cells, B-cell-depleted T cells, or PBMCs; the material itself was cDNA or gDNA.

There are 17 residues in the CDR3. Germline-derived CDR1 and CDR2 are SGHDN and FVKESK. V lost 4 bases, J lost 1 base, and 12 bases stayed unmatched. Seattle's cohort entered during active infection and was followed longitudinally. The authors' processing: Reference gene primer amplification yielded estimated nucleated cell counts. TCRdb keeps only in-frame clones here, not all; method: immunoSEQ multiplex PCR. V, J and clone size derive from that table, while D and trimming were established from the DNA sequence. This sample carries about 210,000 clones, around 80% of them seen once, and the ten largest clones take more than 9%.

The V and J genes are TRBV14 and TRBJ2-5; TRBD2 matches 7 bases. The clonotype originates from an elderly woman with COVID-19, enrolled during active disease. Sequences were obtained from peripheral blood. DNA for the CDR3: TGTGCCAGCAGCCCGGCACTTGGGACTATCATCCAAGAGACCCAGTACTTC. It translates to CASSPALGTIIQETQYF.